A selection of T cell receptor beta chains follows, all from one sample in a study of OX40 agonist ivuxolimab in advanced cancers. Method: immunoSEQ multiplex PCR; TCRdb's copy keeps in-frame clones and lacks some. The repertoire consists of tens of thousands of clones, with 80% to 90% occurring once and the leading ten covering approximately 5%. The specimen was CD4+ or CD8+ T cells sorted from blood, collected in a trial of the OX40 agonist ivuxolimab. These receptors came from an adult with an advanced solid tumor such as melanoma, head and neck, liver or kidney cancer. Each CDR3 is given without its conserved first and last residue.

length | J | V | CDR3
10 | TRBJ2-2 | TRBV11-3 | ASSSQGGELF
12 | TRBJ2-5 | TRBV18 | ASSATVSQETQY
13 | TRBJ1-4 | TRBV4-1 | ASSQGLGGFGKLF
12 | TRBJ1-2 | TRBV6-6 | ASSRYGENYGYT
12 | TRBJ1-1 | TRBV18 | ASNQGVGNTEAF
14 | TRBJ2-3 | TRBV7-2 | ASSLNVRGRSDTQY
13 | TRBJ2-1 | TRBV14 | ASSRSGGPINEQF
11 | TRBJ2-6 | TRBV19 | ASSIQGANVLT
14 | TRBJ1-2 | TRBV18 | ASSPLSDRGRSGYT
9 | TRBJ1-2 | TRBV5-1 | ASSSTYGYT
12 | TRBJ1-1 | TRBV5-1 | ASSAQGMNTEAF